This T cell receptor beta chain originates from a study of monozygotic twins with inflammatory bowel disease. Study outcomes and limitations: Repertoire similarity did not differ between concordant and discordant twins, perhaps due to limited power.

As for this clonotype: Its target is not known.

The V gene's germline CDR1 is MNHEY and CDR2 SMNVEV (reference sequence). CDR3 size: 16 residues. TCRdb reprocessed the 5' RACE reads and keeps a single row for each CDR3 protein, giving no DNA. This sample's table reports some 89,000 distinct CDR3 sequences. The sequenced material came from blood. The clonotype originates from a human donor with ulcerative colitis or Crohn's disease, or a healthy co-twin of an affected twin (not recorded which). V and J are TRBV27 and TRBJ1-5; TCRdb names TRBD1, which stays unverified in the absence of DNA. The CDR3 reads CASSPRTGRGNQPQHF.